This T cell receptor (beta chain) was found in a study of cytomegalovirus exposure and HLA in healthy donors. Study information: Within an early data release were 80 million to 90 million unique TCRs drawn from HLA-typed donors. Study-level findings and limits: According to a later analysis, most TCR beta chains associated with CMV appeared HLA-restricted.

In the PCR, 60 Vbeta and 13 Jbeta primers were used. The table came from immunoSEQ multiplex PCR; TCRdb's copy has only in-frame clones and leaves some out. The sample shows around 170,000 clones, more than 75% of them seen only once. Regarding this clone: Antigen unknown.

CDR1 and CDR2 (germline): LNHDA, SQIVND (reference sequence). The CDR3 totals 12 residues. This chain uses TRBV19 with TRBJ2-5; D unresolved. Near its end, the DNA agrees better with TRBJ2-7, so the J call may be wrong. Material for sequencing was PBMCs. This TCR derives from a woman younger than 45 in good health and CMV-seropositive. For the CDR3, the DNA is TGTGCCAGTAGTCCGAGCTCCTACGAGCAGTACTTC. The encoded protein is CASSPSSYEQYF.